The clone carrying this TCR beta chain was detected many times. In TCRdb, the 5' RACE reads were re-called with MiXCR into one record per CDR3 protein. The sample carries roughly 20,000 distinct CDR3 sequences, 5.9% recorded once. These data are taken from a study of early T cells in non-severe SARS-CoV-2 infection. This TCR was sampled from an adult who was a healthcare worker with PCR-confirmed SARS-CoV-2 infection or an uninfected control (not recorded which). Source material: whole blood.

CDR3 coding DNA: TGCAGCGTAGTCTCGGGGGGCCACTACGAGCAGTACTTC. Protein product: CSVVSGGHYEQYF. The gene calls are TRBV29-1 and TRBJ2-7, with D perhaps matching TRBD2 (7 bases). Germline CDR1 reads SQVTM; CDR2 reads ANQGSEA. Trimming pared 6 bases from V and 3 bases from J, leaving 15 bases between. CDR3 length: 13 amino acids.